The clone carrying this T cell receptor (beta chain) showed up many times. The data stem from a study of response to subunit inactivated influenza vaccine. TCRdb passed the RT-PCR reads through MiXCR, listing each CDR3 protein once. The sample has about 620,000 distinct CDR3 sequences, roughly 12% seen once; the top ten hold around 10%. The germline V gene has CDR1 SNHLY and CDR2 FYNNEI. The CDR3 has 12 amino acids. V was clipped by 10 bases and J by 0 bases, with 10 bases between them. The sample also formed part of further work on T cells expressing NK-cell markers. Per that paper: 5'RACE template switching with UMIs produced the TCR beta cDNA. Among the eight sequenced donors, seven tested HCMV-seropositive and one tested seronegative.

The source material was PBMCs from blood, sampled on the day of vaccination. This TCR was recovered from a man between 45 and 60 years old who received an inactivated influenza vaccine. The genes are TRBV2 and TRBJ2-7; D unresolved. CDR3 sequence reads: CAITLSSYEQYF. The CDR3 DNA is TGTGCCATAACACTGAGCTCCTACGAGCAGTACTTC.